This TCR beta chain appears in the sequencing data of a study of blood T cell repertoires in COVID-19. Study background: T cells, B-cell-depleted T cells, or PBMCs provided the cDNA or gDNA that served as material.

Germline V lookup: CDR1 SGHDN, CDR2 FVKESK. Trimming took 6 bases from V and 3 from J, leaving 8 bases between them. The CDR3 sequence is 12 residues long. Participants were placed into cohorts based on the clinical history they reported. Recovery meant two consecutive negative NP/OP PCR tests, professional clearance, or resolved symptoms. Original handling: Reference gene primer amplification yielded estimated nucleated cell counts. Method: immunoSEQ multiplex PCR; TCRdb's copy keeps in-frame clones and lacks some. From that table come the V and J calls and clone size; the DNA was used to work out D and trimming. The sample carries approximately 400,000 clones, approximately 90% recorded once.

Material: PBMCs or T cells enriched from blood (not recorded which). This clonotype was sampled from a young woman who had recovered from COVID-19. The V and J genes are TRBV14 and TRBJ1-2; D is perhaps TRBD1 (5 bases). The CDR3 region is CASSPGDYGYTF. The CDR3 DNA reads TGTGCCAGCAGTCCGGGGGACTATGGCTACACCTTC. Full variable domain (remainder filled in from reference TRBV14 and TRBJ1-2): EAGVTQFPSHSVIEKGQTVTLRCDPISGHDNLYWYRRVMGKEIKFLLHFVKESKQDESGMPNNRFLAERTGGTYSTLKVQPAELEDSGVYFCASSPGDYGYTFGSGTRLTVV.